This is a list of T cell receptor beta chains from one sample in a study of T cells in Graves' hyperthyroidism and ophthalmopathy. TCRdb re-called the multiplex PCR reads through MiXCR, storing one row per CDR3 protein. This repertoire shows around 620,000 distinct CDR3 sequences, roughly 50% found once; its top ten account for roughly 20%. The sequenced sample was peripheral blood or thyroid tissue (not recorded which). The receptors originated from an adult woman with Graves' disease, either hyperthyroidism or ophthalmopathy (not recorded which). The CDR3 runs from the conserved cysteine through the conserved F or W. A D gene is named only where the DNA matches it firmly. Not every row has a clone size; where given, it reads once, few, many or a size class.

size: -
D: TRBD1
J: TRBJ2-6
V: TRBV19
CDR3: CASRPLDRGSSGANVLTF
DNA: TGTGCCAGTAGACCCTTGGACAGGGGATCCTCTGGGGCCAACGTCCTGACTTTC

size: many
D: -
J: TRBJ1-4
V: TRBV20-1
CDR3: CSAGYAPEKLFF
DNA: TGCAGTGCTGGCTACGCGCCAGAAAAACTGTTTTTT

size: -
D: TRBD2
J: TRBJ2-6
V: TRBV20-1
CDR3: CSARGVSGSSGANVLTF
DNA: TGCAGTGCTAGAGGGGTTAGCGGGTCCTCTGGGGCCAACGTCCTGACTTTC

size: few
D: -
J: TRBJ1-2
V: TRBV25-1
CDR3: CASSVGDYGYTF
DNA: TGTGCCAGCAGTGTTGGTGACTATGGCTACACCTTC

size: -
D: TRBD2
J: TRBJ2-7
V: TRBV20-1
CDR3: CSAPTSGSLGEQYF
DNA: TGCAGTGCCCCGACTAGCGGGAGTCTGGGGGAGCAGTACTTC

size: -
D: -
J: TRBJ1-2
V: TRBV5-1
CDR3: CASSLGKTYYGYTF
DNA: TGCGCCAGCAGCTTGGGCAAGACCTACTATGGCTACACCTTC

size: -
D: -
J: TRBJ1-4
V: TRBV7-4
CDR3: CASSLGYGATNEKLFF
DNA: TGTGCCAGCAGCTTAGGTTACGGGGCAACTAATGAAAAACTGTTTTTT

size: many
D: TRBD2
J: TRBJ2-7
V: TRBV5-1
CDR3: CASKQASGSNEQYF
DNA: TGCGCCAGCAAACAAGCAAGCGGGAGTAACGAGCAGTACTTC

size: few
D: TRBD1
J: TRBJ1-1
V: TRBV10-3
CDR3: CAISGGQPNTEAFF
DNA: TGTGCCATCAGTGGGGGACAGCCGAACACTGAAGCTTTCTTT

size: -
D: -
J: TRBJ2-1
V: TRBV27
CDR3: CASSLWGATYNEQFF
DNA: TGTGCCAGCAGTTTATGGGGGGCAACCTACAATGAGCAGTTCTTC

size: -
D: -
J: TRBJ2-7
V: TRBV2
CDR3: CASRYTGELYF
DNA: TGTGCCAGCAGATACACCGGGGAGCTGTACTTC

size: -
D: -
J: TRBJ1-2
V: TRBV29-1
CDR3: CSSDDSYGYTF
DNA: TGCAGCAGTGATGACAGCTATGGCTACACCTTC

size: few
D: -
J: TRBJ2-5
V: TRBV20-1
CDR3: CSARIMTGKETQYF
DNA: TGCAGTGCCCGGATAATGACAGGAAAAGAGACCCAGTACTTC

size: -
D: -
J: TRBJ1-2
V: TRBV29-1
CDR3: CSVDLQGSGYGYTF
DNA: TGCAGCGTTGACTTACAGGGAAGCGGCTATGGCTACACCTTC

size: many
D: -
J: TRBJ1-1
V: TRBV20-1
CDR3: CSVPENSGQGAFF
DNA: TGCAGTGTTCCCGAAAACTCGGGGCAGGGAGCTTTCTTT

size: many
D: -
J: TRBJ1-1
V: TRBV12-3/TRBV12-4
CDR3: CASSLDSYTEAFF
DNA: TGTGCCAGCAGTCTGGACAGCTACACTGAAGCTTTCTTT

size: -
D: TRBD1
J: TRBJ2-7
V: TRBV10-3
CDR3: CAISVRTGGYEQHF
DNA: TGTGCCATCAGTGTAAGGACAGGGGGGTACGAGCAGCACTTC

size: -
D: -
J: TRBJ1-3
V: TRBV5-1
CDR3: CASSRSAQHSGNTIYF
DNA: TGCGCCAGCAGCCGTAGCGCCCAGCACTCTGGAAACACCATATATTTT

size: -
D: -
J: TRBJ1-5
V: TRBV4-3
CDR3: CASSQHPGQHF
DNA: TGCGCCAGCAGCCAACATCCGGGACAGCATTTT

size: -
D: -
J: TRBJ2-1
V: TRBV20-1
CDR3: CSASGGSSSYNEQFF
DNA: TGCAGTGCTAGTGGCGGGTCGAGCTCCTACAATGAGCAGTTCTTC

size: -
D: -
J: TRBJ2-5
V: TRBV7-9
CDR3: CASSPDRQSETQYF
DNA: TGTGCCAGCAGTCCTGACAGGCAGTCGGAGACCCAGTACTTC

size: -
D: -
J: TRBJ1-4
V: TRBV14
CDR3: CASSFGQPREKLFF
DNA: TGTGCCAGCAGCTTCGGACAGCCCAGGGAAAAACTGTTTTTT

size: -
D: TRBD1
J: TRBJ1-5
V: TRBV7-2
CDR3: CASSLGGGQGAYEHF
DNA: TGTGCCAGCAGCTTAGGGGGGGGACAGGGAGCCTACGAGCATTTT

size: many
D: -
J: TRBJ1-5
V: TRBV19
CDR3: CASSISNQPQHF
DNA: TGTGCCAGTAGTATTAGCAATCAGCCCCAGCATTTT

size: many
D: TRBD1
J: TRBJ1-1
V: TRBV6-6
CDR3: CAIRQGALNTEAFF
DNA: TGTGCCATCCGACAGGGGGCACTGAACACTGAAGCTTTCTTT

size: -
D: -
J: TRBJ1-1
V: TRBV10-3
CDR3: CAISEPRGPEAFF
DNA: TGTGCCATCAGTGAGCCCCGAGGGCCAGAAGCTTTCTTT

size: many
D: TRBD2
J: TRBJ2-7
V: TRBV6-6
CDR3: CASSSGTSVYEQYF
DNA: TGTGCCAGCAGTTCCGGGACTAGCGTGTACGAGCAGTACTTC

size: many
D: -
J: TRBJ1-5
V: TRBV19
CDR3: CASAETGPSLTQPQHF
DNA: TGTGCCAGCGCGGAAACAGGGCCCTCTCTCACCCAGCCCCAGCATTTT

size: many
D: -
J: TRBJ1-2
V: TRBV25-1
CDR3: CASSEPGRLYGYTF
DNA: TGTGCCAGCAGTGAACCGGGGCGCCTCTATGGCTACACCTTC

size: many
D: -
J: TRBJ2-6
V: TRBV20-1
CDR3: CSARSLAGYSGANVLTF
DNA: TGCAGTGCTAGATCTCTGGCAGGGTATAGTGGGGCCAACGTCCTGACTTTC

size: many
D: TRBD1
J: TRBJ1-2
V: TRBV7-6
CDR3: CASSLGTDGYTF
DNA: TGTGCCAGCAGCCTAGGGACAGACGGCTACACCTTC

size: -
D: -
J: TRBJ1-4
V: TRBV9
CDR3: CASSATPGEKLFF
DNA: TGTGCCAGCAGCGCAACCCCAGGCGAAAAACTGTTTTTT

size: -
D: -
J: TRBJ2-2
V: TRBV10-3
CDR3: CAISDDGGSGELFF
DNA: TGTGCCATCAGTGATGACGGGGGTAGCGGGGAGCTGTTTTTT

size: -
D: TRBD1
J: TRBJ2-7
V: TRBV18
CDR3: CASSDDRGIPSYEQYF
DNA: TGTGCCAGCTCAGACGACAGGGGGATCCCCTCCTACGAGCAGTACTTC

size: many
D: -
J: TRBJ2-2
V: TRBV7-3
CDR3: CASSLTGRNTGELFF
DNA: TGTGCCAGCAGCTTAACCGGGAGGAACACCGGGGAGCTGTTTTTT

size: many
D: -
J: TRBJ2-7
V: TRBV20-1
CDR3: CSAGGTRGLYEQYF
DNA: TGCAGTGCTGGAGGGACACGAGGTCTTTACGAGCAGTACTTC

size: -
D: -
J: TRBJ1-5
V: TRBV7-9
CDR3: CASSQDWGANQPQHF
DNA: TGCGCCAGCAGCCAAGACTGGGGGGCTAATCAGCCCCAGCATTTT

size: many
D: TRBD2
J: TRBJ2-7
V: TRBV28
CDR3: CASLPLGLAGGLGEQYF
DNA: TGTGCCAGCCTCCCTCTGGGACTAGCGGGAGGGTTGGGCGAGCAGTACTTC

size: -
D: -
J: TRBJ1-3
V: TRBV10-3
CDR3: CAISFGGNGNTIYF
DNA: TGTGCCATCAGCTTTGGGGGGAATGGAAACACCATATATTTT

size: many
D: TRBD2
J: TRBJ2-7
V: TRBV12-3/TRBV12-4
CDR3: CASSLAASGSFYEQYF
DNA: TGTGCCAGCAGTTTAGCGGCTAGCGGGAGTTTCTACGAGCAGTACTTC

size: -
D: -
J: TRBJ1-1
V: TRBV18
CDR3: CASSPMGGDTEAFF
DNA: TGTGCCAGCTCACCAATGGGAGGGGACACTGAAGCTTTCTTT

size: -
D: -
J: TRBJ1-6
V: TRBV28
CDR3: CASIESRQIDSPLHF
DNA: TGTGCCAGCATCGAATCCAGACAGATAGATTCACCCCTCCACTTT